The sample holds one count of the clone carrying this T cell receptor beta chain. This entry is derived from a study of cytomegalovirus exposure and HLA in healthy donors. CDR3 length equals 16 residues. CDR1 is MNHNS and CDR2 is SASEGT in the germline V gene. The V gene lost 0 bases and the J gene lost 5 bases, with 17 bases spanning the gap. Using immunoSEQ multiplex PCR, the repertoire was profiled, and TCRdb retains in-frame clones only, with some absent. Here the sample spans around 300,000 clones, around 87% being singletons. This TCR was sampled from a woman aged 18-35 years in good health and CMV-seronegative. Sequenced: PBMCs. The chain carries TRBV6-1 and TRBJ2-7; maybe TRBD2 (6 bases). CDR3 nucleotide sequence: TGTGCCAGCAGTGAAGCCTTCCGGGAGAAATCCCACGAGCAGTACTTC. It translates to CASSEAFREKSHEQYF.